These T cell receptor beta chains were read from a single sample in a study of cytomegalovirus exposure and HLA in healthy donors. Sequencing used immunoSEQ multiplex PCR; TCRdb keeps in-frame clones, though not all of them. The sample yields over 75,000 clones, around 90% seen once. The specimen was PBMCs. The receptors shown here come from a man younger than 45 in good health and CMV-seronegative. Each CDR3 is given with its conserved first and last residue. A D gene is named only where the DNA matches it firmly. The listing skips clone size in some rows; elsewhere it reads once, few, many or a size class.

d_call clone_size j_call v_call cdr3_nt cdr3_aa
- - TRBJ2-6 TRBV9 TGTGCCAGCAGCGTAGACGGGTCGGGGGCCAACGTCCTGACTTTC CASSVDGSGANVLTF
TRBD1 - TRBJ2-2 TRBV19 TGTGCCAGTAGCCGGGACAGGGGAACCGGGGAGCTGTTTTTT CASSRDRGTGELFF
- - TRBJ2-2 TRBV4-1 TGCGCCAGCAGCCAAATGGGGCCGGACACCGGGGAGCTGTTTTTT CASSQMGPDTGELFF
- - TRBJ2-5 TRBV27 TGTGCCAGCAGCGCCTTCGGGGGAGCCGAGACCCAGTACTTC CASSAFGGAETQYF
- - TRBJ1-2 TRBV27 TGTGCCAGCAGTTTAGACGGGGGGAGTAACTATGGCTACACCTTC CASSLDGGSNYGYTF
- - TRBJ2-3 TRBV18 TGTGCCAGCTCAGCCAGGGGCGCAGATACGCAGTATTTT CASSARGADTQYF
- - TRBJ2-5 TRBV27 TGTGCCAGCAGCACTCGCCAGTTTGGGCGGGATGGGGAGACCCAGTACTTC CASSTRQFGRDGETQYF
- - TRBJ1-1 TRBV10-3 TGTGCCATCAGTGGGGGGGGTGGTCCCACTGAAGCTTTCTTT CAISGGGGPTEAFF
- - TRBJ2-7 TRBV7-9 TGTGCCAGCAGACAGGGTTCCTACGAGCAGTACTTC CASRQGSYEQYF
- few TRBJ1-1 TRBV27 TGTGCCAGCAGTTACACCCGCGGGACTGAAGCTTTCTTT CASSYTRGTEAFF
- - TRBJ1-5 TRBV2 TGTGCCAGCAGTGACAGGGGTCAGCCCCAGCATTTT CASSDRGQPQHF
- - TRBJ2-1 TRBV27 TGTGCCAGCAGTTTGAATCCCGGGAGTGAGCAGTTCTTC CASSLNPGSEQFF
- once TRBJ2-1 TRBV9 TGTGCCAGCAGCGGTTCAGAGAGACTTCCCAATGAGCAGTTCTTC CASSGSERLPNEQFF
- - TRBJ2-5 TRBV29-1 TGCAGCGTTTCTAAATCCGGGACTCAACAAGAGACCCAGTACTTC CSVSKSGTQQETQYF
TRBD1 - TRBJ2-6 TRBV6-5 TGTGCCAGCAGTTATGGGACAGGGACCGGGGCCAACGTCCTGACTTTC CASSYGTGTGANVLTF
- - TRBJ1-4 TRBV19 TGTGCCAGTAGTATATCGCCCGGAGCGGCTGAAAAACTGTTTTTT CASSISPGAAEKLFF
TRBD1 - TRBJ2-5 TRBV4-1 TGCGCCAGCAGCGAACAGGGGCGTGGGGGAGAGACCCAGTACTTC CASSEQGRGGETQYF
- - TRBJ1-1 TRBV7-9 TGTGCCAGCAGCCCCTTTGGACACATGAACACTGAAGCTTTCTTT CASSPFGHMNTEAFF
TRBD1 - TRBJ1-5 TRBV11-2 TGTGCCAGCAGCGTAAACAGGGGATATCAGCCCCAGCATTTT CASSVNRGYQPQHF
TRBD1 - TRBJ2-7 TRBV4-2 TGTGCCAGCAGCCCGGGACAGGGATCCTACGAGCAGTACTTC CASSPGQGSYEQYF
TRBD2 - TRBJ2-7 TRBV19 TGTGCCAGTAGTCCAAGCGGGACCTCCTACGAGCAGTACTTC CASSPSGTSYEQYF
- - TRBJ1-5 TRBV6-1 TGTGCCAGCAGTAGGGGTATGGGCAATCAGCCCCAGCATTTT CASSRGMGNQPQHF
- - TRBJ2-2 TRBV6-1 TGTGCCAGTACGGCCAGGGTATCCACCGGGGAGCTGTTTTTT CASTARVSTGELFF
TRBD1 - TRBJ2-7 TRBV5-1 TGCGCCAGCAGCTTTCACAGGGGGCCCTACGAGCAGTACTTC CASSFHRGPYEQYF
- - TRBJ1-2 TRBV6-1 TGTGCCAGCAGTGAAGGGGGCGGGGTCGCCAACTATGGCTACACCTTC CASSEGGGVANYGYTF
- - TRBJ2-7 TRBV5-1 TGCGCCAGCAGCTTGGTCTCGGGGGTTTCCTACGAGCAGTACTTC CASSLVSGVSYEQYF
- once TRBJ2-3 TRBV15 TGTGCCACCAGCAGAGTGGGACTGAACCGCACAGATACGCAGTATTTT CATSRVGLNRTDTQYF
TRBD2 - TRBJ2-1 TRBV11-3 TGTGCCAGCAGCGTTCGACTAGCTCAGGAGCAGTTCTTC CASSVRLAQEQFF
TRBD1 - TRBJ1-1 TRBV2 TGTGCCAGCAGGGACAGGGATAGGGGAACTGAAGCTTTCTTT CASRDRDRGTEAFF
TRBD1 - TRBJ2-5 TRBV18 TGTGCCAGCTCACCACCGGGACAGAAAGAGACCCAGTACTTC CASSPPGQKETQYF
- - TRBJ1-5 TRBV19 TGTGCCAGTAGTACTCAAGGTGGGACACACGGAAGCAATCAGCCCCAGCATTTT CASSTQGGTHGSNQPQHF
TRBD2 - TRBJ2-7 TRBV2 TGTGCCAGCAGTGAAGGGACTAGCGGCTACGAGCAGTACTTC CASSEGTSGYEQYF
- - TRBJ1-2 TRBV6-1 TGTGCCAGCAGGCCGACAGGCCAAGCTAACTATGGCTACACCTTC CASRPTGQANYGYTF
- - TRBJ1-1 TRBV27 TGTGCCAGCAGTTTGACCTGGAGCACTGAAGCTTTCTTT CASSLTWSTEAFF
TRBD2 - TRBJ2-1 TRBV13 TGTGCCAGCAGCCTAGGGACTAGCGTTTACAATGAGCAGTTCTTC CASSLGTSVYNEQFF
- - TRBJ2-7 TRBV2 TGTGCCAGCACCATACTCCCACAGGGAGTCTACGAGCAGTACTTC CASTILPQGVYEQYF
TRBD2 - TRBJ2-2 TRBV7-6 TGTGCCAGCAGCCAACCGGGACTAGCGGACTCCAGCGGGGAGCTGTTTTTT CASSQPGLADSSGELFF
- - TRBJ2-7 TRBV20-1 TGCAGTGCTAAAAGGACATACGAGCAGTACTTC CSAKRTYEQYF
TRBD1 - TRBJ1-1 TRBV28 TGTGCCAGCAGTTCGGGACAGTTGAACACTGAAGCTTTCTTT CASSSGQLNTEAFF
TRBD1 - TRBJ1-1 TRBV5-6 TGTGCCAGCAGCCATTGGGAAGGTATAGGGACAGGACAGAACACTGAAGCTTTCTTT CASSHWEGIGTGQNTEAFF
TRBD1 - TRBJ1-3 TRBV5-1 TGCGCCAGCAGCTTGTCCGGGACAGAGAGCTCTGGAAACACCATATATTTT CASSLSGTESSGNTIYF
- - TRBJ2-7 TRBV28 TGTGCCAGCAGCCTCTCCATTCAGTACGAGCAGTACTTC CASSLSIQYEQYF
TRBD1 - TRBJ2-6 TRBV19 TGTGCCAGTACTAGGACAGGAGATTTCTCTGGGGCCAACGTCCTGACTTTC CASTRTGDFSGANVLTF
TRBD2 - TRBJ2-1 TRBV4-1 TGCGCCAGCAGCCTAGCGGGAGGGTACTACAATGAGCAGTTCTTC CASSLAGGYYNEQFF
- - TRBJ1-1 TRBV27 TGTGCCAGCAGTTCCCCGGGAGGGACTGAAGCTTTCTTT CASSSPGGTEAFF
- - TRBJ1-5 TRBV11-3 TGTGCCAGCAGCATTACAGGGATCTATAGCAATCAGCCCCAGCATTTT CASSITGIYSNQPQHF
TRBD1 - TRBJ1-1 TRBV18 TGTGCCAGCTCACCACTCGACCAGGGGGCGAACACTGAAGCTTTCTTT CASSPLDQGANTEAFF
TRBD2 - TRBJ2-1 TRBV4-1 TGCGCCAGCAGCCAGGCAACCTGGACTAGCGGTGGTTTGAATGAGCAGTTCTTC CASSQATWTSGGLNEQFF
- - TRBJ2-2 TRBV28 TGTGCCAGCAGTCTAGCGTCGGCCGGGGAGCTGTTTTTT CASSLASAGELFF
- - TRBJ1-2 TRBV5-5 TGTGCCAGCAGCCTGTGGCAGGGGCCTGCAGACGGCTACACCTTC CASSLWQGPADGYTF
TRBD2 medium-sized TRBJ2-5 TRBV7-9 TGTGCCAGCAGCTTAGAGGAACTAGCGGGGGCAAAGGGAGAGACCCAGTACTTC CASSLEELAGAKGETQYF
TRBD2 - TRBJ2-5 TRBV9 TGTGCCAGCAGCGCCGCCCCTACTAGCGGGAGCTGGGAGACCCAGTACTTC CASSAAPTSGSWETQYF
TRBD1 - TRBJ2-5 TRBV18 TGTGCCAGCTCATCCGGGACAGGGAGAGAGACCCAGTACTTC CASSSGTGRETQYF
TRBD1 - TRBJ2-1 TRBV7-2 TGTGCCAGCAGCTTAGAAGGGACAGACTCCTACAATGAGCAGTTCTTC CASSLEGTDSYNEQFF
- once TRBJ1-2 TRBV1 TGCACCAGCAGCCGAAAGTCGCCATGGTCAGAAAGGGGTGGCTACACCTTC CTSSRKSPWSERGGYTF
TRBD2 - TRBJ2-3 TRBV6-1 TGTGCCAGCAGTCCTAGCGGGAGTTTGAGGGATACGCAGTATTTT CASSPSGSLRDTQYF
- - TRBJ2-6 TRBV27 TGTGCCAGCAGAACAGGGTTTGGGGCCAACGTCCTGACTTTC CASRTGFGANVLTF